The 16 T cell receptor beta chains below come from one sample, sequenced in a study of blood T cell repertoires in COVID-19. Data came from immunoSEQ multiplex PCR; TCRdb stores just in-frame clones and leaves some out. The top ten hold approximately 15% of the sample, which has 70,000 or so clones, almost 80% seen once. The sequenced sample was peripheral blood. The receptors were gathered from a man aged 55-75 years with acute or convalescent COVID-19.

The CDR3 loop is CASSQVGGSSYNSPLHF. CDR3 bases: TGTGCCAGCAGCCAAGTCGGGGGGAGCTCCTATAATTCACCCCTCCACTTT. The chain couples TRBV14 to TRBJ1-6, with D perhaps matching TRBD1 (5 bases). Trimming took 1 base from V and 0 from J, leaving 10 bases between them. The CDR3 has 17 residues. Germline CDR1 SGHDN, CDR2 FVKESK.

This chain's CDR3 is CASSVGGGAGELFF. The DNA for the CDR3 is TGTGCCAGCAGCGTAGGGGGCGGGGCCGGGGAGCTGTTTTTT. The chain uses TRBV9 and TRBJ2-2; possibly TRBD2 for D (6 bases). CDR3 length: 14 amino acids. V gave up 0 bases and J gave up 6 bases, with 9 bases separating them. Germline CDR1 is SGDLS and CDR2 is YYNGEE. Full variable domain (outside the CDR3, taken from reference TRBV9 and TRBJ2-2): DSGVTQTPKHLITATGQRVTLRCSPRSGDLSVYWYQQSLDQGLQFLIQYYNGEERAKGNILERFSAQQFPDLHSELNLSSLELGDSALYFCASSVGGGAGELFFGEGSRLTVL.

This clone was recorded only once. The chain has TRBV6-5 and TRBJ2-3; 9 positions match TRBD1. V dropped 10 bases and J dropped 1; count of bases not matched to a gene: 3. Germline values: CDR1 MNHEY, CDR2 SVGAGI. The CDR3 runs 13 residues. CDR3 DNA: TGTGCCACCAGGACAGGGGGCACAGATACGCAGTATTTT. Protein product: CATRTGGTDTQYF.

This chain joins TRBV24-1 and TRBJ1-5, with D possibly being TRBD1 (6 bases). This CDR3 is built from 16 residues. Trimming left V 4 bases short and J 2 bases short, with 14 bases between. CDR1 is KGHDR and CDR2 is SFDVKD in the germline V gene. The CDR3 region has the DNA TGTGCCACCAGTGACGAAACAGGGTTAGGCAATCAGCCCCAGCATTTT. It codes for CATSDETGLGNQPQHF.

The chain joins TRBV3-1 (or the pseudogene TRBV3-2) to TRBJ1-1; D possibly corresponds to TRBD1 (5 bases). The V end lost 4 bases, the J end lost 1 base, and 13 bases lay between the germline ends. CDR3 length: 15 amino acids. Germline V gene sequence: CDR1 LGHDT, CDR2 YNNKEL (reference sequence). The CDR3 nucleotides are TGTGCCAGCAGCCTGGATAACAGGCGGAACACTGAAGCTTTCTTT. Amino acid sequence: CASSLDNRRNTEAFF.

The CDR3 DNA reads TGTGCCGCGTCTTCGGCCTACGAGCAGTACTTC. This encodes CAASSAYEQYF. The chain joins TRBV3-1 (or the pseudogene TRBV3-2) to TRBJ2-7; D unclear. V was trimmed by 11 bases and J by 2 bases, leaving 10 bases between them. The germline CDR1 and CDR2 sequences are LGHDT and YNNKEL (reference sequence). The CDR3 covers 11 residues.

The chain links TRBV7-2 to TRBJ1-5; the D is unclear. The CDR3 consists of 15 residues. Trimming shortened V by 1 base and J by 0 bases, and 7 bases separated the two germline ends. Looked up from germline, CDR1 is SGHTA and CDR2 is FQGNSA. The CDR3 DNA reads TGTGCCAGCAGCTTAGTTGAGGGTAGCAATCAGCCCCAGCATTTT. Residues: CASSLVEGSNQPQHF. The full variable domain, in which reference TRBV7-2 and TRBJ1-5 provide the parts outside the CDR3, is GAGVSQSPSNKVTEKGKDVELRCDPISGHTALYWYRQSLGQGLEFLIYFQGNSAPDKSGLPSDRFSAERTGGSVSTLTIQRTQQEDSAVYLCASSLVEGSNQPQHFGDGTRLSIL.

This clone was seen only a few times. Here the CDR3 DNA reads TGTGCCAGCAGTCCCGACAGAGGTCAGCCCCAGCATTTT. Translated: CASSPDRGQPQHF. This chain joins TRBV6-2 or TRBV6-3 and TRBJ1-5; the D gene is possibly TRBD1 (5 bases). CDR1 MNHEY and CDR2 SVGEGT come from the germline V gene. The CDR3 contains 13 residues. V lost 5 bases to trimming and J lost 6 bases, with 11 bases between them.

The chain employs TRBV5-6 and TRBJ1-1; TRBD1 agrees at 7 bases. Germline values: CDR1 SGHDT, CDR2 YYEEEE. The CDR3 has 13 amino acids. With 3 bases clipped from V and 5 bases from J, the junction kept 4 bases outside the gene matches. CDR3 nucleotides: TGTGCCAGCAGCTGGGGACAGCGGACTGAAGCTTTCTTT. Translating it yields CASSWGQRTEAFF. The variable domain in full, with the rest retrieved from reference TRBV5-6 and TRBJ1-1, is DAGVTQSPTHLIKTRGQQVTLRCSPKSGHDTVSWYQQALGQGPQFIFQYYEEEERQRGNFPDRFSGHQFPNYSSELNVNALLLGDSALYLCASSWGQRTEAFFGQGTRLTVV.

The rearrangement uses TRBV5-5 and TRBJ2-3; 9 bases are shared with TRBD1. Germline assignment: CDR1 SGHKS and CDR2 YYEKEE (reference sequence). The CDR3 is 17 residues long. Losses at the gene ends were 5 bases for V and 1 base for J; bases not matched to a gene: 11. The CDR3 loop reads CASRHRNRDRGTDTQYF. As DNA, the CDR3 is TGTGCCAGCAGACACCGGAACCGGGACAGGGGCACAGATACGCAGTATTTT.

This chain links TRBV11-1 with TRBJ1-2; 9 bases agree with TRBD1. The CDR3 runs 14 residues. Trimming took 4 bases from V and 5 from J; bases not matched to a gene: 5. The V gene's germline CDR1 is SGHAT and CDR2 FQDESV (reference sequence). CDR3 sequence: CASSWGQGQYGYTF. The DNA of the CDR3 is TGTGCCAGCAGCTGGGGACAGGGACAGTATGGCTACACCTTC.

V gene TRBV27 combines with J gene TRBJ1-2; 8 bases align to TRBD1. The V gene end was trimmed by 10 bases and the J gene end by 2 bases; junction bases not matched to a gene: 6. The CDR3 sequence is 13 residues long. CDR1 and CDR2 from the germline V gene are MNHEY and SMNVEV (reference sequence). Here the CDR3 reads CATRGQGNYGYTF. CDR3 nucleotides: TGTGCCACTCGCGGACAGGGCAACTATGGCTACACCTTC.

V usage is TRBV2 and J usage is TRBJ1-2; a weak D match, TRBD1 (5 bases). The CDR3 length is 16 residues. CDR1 SNHLY and CDR2 FYNNEI come from the germline V gene. V dropped 4 bases and J dropped 8 bases, with 23 bases sitting between them. This chain's CDR3 is CASSGNSGDVRGGYTF. For the CDR3, the DNA is TGTGCCAGCAGTGGGAATTCCGGGGACGTCCGGGGGGGCTACACCTTC.

The rearrangement links TRBV19 to TRBJ1-2, with D hard to call. Trimming shortened V by 3 bases and J by 4 bases, and 9 bases separated the two germline ends. Germline lookup yields CDR1 LNHDA and CDR2 SQIVND (reference sequence). The CDR3 runs to 13 residues. CDR3 sequence reads: CASSILASYGYTF. DNA of the CDR3: TGTGCCAGTAGTATCTTGGCAAGCTATGGCTACACCTTC.

CDR3 amino acids: CASSPSEGATGELFF. As DNA, the CDR3 is TGTGCCAGCAGTCCCTCTGAGGGGGCCACCGGGGAGCTGTTTTTT. The genes are TRBV6-5 and TRBJ2-2, with 7 bases fitting TRBD1. The CDR3 runs to 15 residues. Germline CDR1 is MNHEY and CDR2 is SVGAGI. V was pared by 5 bases and J by 4 bases, with 7 bases of the junction left unmatched.

V and J are TRBV6-5 and TRBJ2-7; unclear D gene. Trimming shortened V by 3 bases and J by 0 bases, and 9 bases separated the two germline ends. This CDR3 is 14 amino acids long. Germline V gene data show CDR1 as MNHEY and CDR2 as SVGAGI. The DNA of the CDR3 is TGTGCCAGCAGTTATAGAGACACCTCCTACGAGCAGTACTTC. Amino acids: CASSYRDTSYEQYF.